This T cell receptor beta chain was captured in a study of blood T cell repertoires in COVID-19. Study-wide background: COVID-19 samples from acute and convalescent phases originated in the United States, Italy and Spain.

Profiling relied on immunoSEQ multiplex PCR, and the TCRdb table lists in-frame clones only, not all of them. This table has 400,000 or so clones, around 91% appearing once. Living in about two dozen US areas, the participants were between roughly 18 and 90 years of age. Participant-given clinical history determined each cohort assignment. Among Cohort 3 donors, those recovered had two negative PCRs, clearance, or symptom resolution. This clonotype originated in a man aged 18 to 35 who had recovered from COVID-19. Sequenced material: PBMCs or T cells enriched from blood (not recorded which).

The CDR3: CASSISLDRLNTEAFF. The CDR3 DNA follows: TGTGCCAGTAGTATAAGTTTGGACAGGCTGAACACTGAAGCTTTCTTT. V usage is TRBV19 and J usage is TRBJ1-1; 7 nucleotides align to TRBD1. V was clipped by 2 bases and J by 0 bases; unmatched bases: 6. Germline CDR1 is LNHDA and CDR2 is SQIVND (reference sequence). This CDR3 has 16 residues.